This T cell receptor (beta chain) was sequenced during a study of control samples from healthy donors and cancer patients. Sequenced by immunoSEQ multiplex PCR; TCRdb stores in-frame clones only, minus some. This table has about 12,000 clones, around 87% appearing once. CDR1 and CDR2 from the germline V gene are MGHDK and SYGVNS. V dropped 9 bases and J dropped 2 bases, with 20 bases sitting between them. The CDR3 is 17 residues long. V gene TRBV25-1 combines with J gene TRBJ2-6; D assignment may be TRBD1 or TRBD2 (6 bases each). The receptor was isolated from a male donor with melanoma. The source material was formalin-fixed, paraffin-embedded tissue. In DNA form, the CDR3 reads TGTGCCAGAGGCCGAGGGGGGCCAAAGCCTGGGGCCAACGTCCTGACTTTC. Residues: CARGRGGPKPGANVLTF.